These T cell receptor beta chains were read from a single sample in a study of circulating CD8 cells and anti-PD-1 response in melanoma. Each CDR3 protein is one row after TCRdb ran MiXCR on the reads. The sample shows over a hundred distinct CDR3 sequences, roughly 20% of them seen only once. The material sequenced was CD8+ T cells from PBMCs, taken at baseline or after one month of anti-PD-1 therapy (not recorded which). The source of these receptors is a human donor with melanoma. CDR3s include the opening cysteine and the closing phenylalanine or tryptophan. Fields, in order: J gene, clone size, V gene, CDR3 protein. The size field is filled for only some rows; it gives once, few, many or a size class.

TRBJ2-1	few	TRBV19	CASSPLRGREVNEQFF
TRBJ2-7	large	TRBV7-2	CASSLEGSGRSYEQYF
TRBJ2-7	hyperexpanded	TRBV2	CASSSSAASYEQYF
TRBJ2-1	large	TRBV7-3	CASSLVIAGVNEQFF
TRBJ2-5	medium-sized	TRBV12-3/TRBV12-4	CASRSATSGVYQETQYF
TRBJ2-5	few	TRBV7-6	CASSTAGTSGGETQYF
TRBJ2-7	-	TRBV9	CASSVSSGYEQYF
TRBJ1-1	large	TRBV28	CASSLKWQENTEAFF
TRBJ1-3	large	TRBV20-1	CSARDNGVSGNTIYF
TRBJ2-7	large	TRBV15	CATSRLRDSSYEQYF
TRBJ2-3	large	TRBV7-3	CASSRLAKGTDTQYF
TRBJ2-3	-	TRBV28	CASSLSAARLTDTQYF
TRBJ2-5	hyperexpanded	TRBV27	CASSEGLAGLQETQYF
TRBJ2-1	few	TRBV5-6	CASSRLISGTEAYNEQFF
TRBJ2-4	-	TRBV20-1	CSAPSAVVAKNIQYF
TRBJ2-7	large	TRBV28	CASSLLQGRYEQYF
TRBJ2-7	medium-sized	TRBV2	CASSSSAATYEQHF
TRBJ1-4	large	TRBV7-9	CASSSPLVKGEKLFF
TRBJ2-5	large	TRBV11-2	CASTPTLEETQYF
TRBJ2-3	large	TRBV20-1	CSARGTAGGAYTQYF
TRBJ2-7	few	TRBV28	CASSPRTAPYEQYF
TRBJ2-1	few	TRBV14	CASSQATSGIYNEQFF
TRBJ1-1	large	TRBV19	CASSIQGSTEAFF
TRBJ2-5	-	TRBV7-3	CASSRLAGGVETQYF
TRBJ2-1	large	TRBV28	CASSLGPGMNEQFF
TRBJ2-7	large	TRBV7-2	CASSFGQIYEQYF
TRBJ2-1	large	TRBV27	CASSLSWGQGGGPYNEQFF
TRBJ2-5	large	TRBV18	CASSPPVGTGVFQETQYF
TRBJ2-3	-	TRBV3-1	CASSQEGLPDTQYF
TRBJ2-7	few	TRBV10-3	CAISDVGSGEDYEQYF
TRBJ2-1	-	TRBV25-1	CASMEGWGNVQFF
TRBJ2-1	hyperexpanded	TRBV29-1	CSVTGVVNEQFF
TRBJ2-7	large	TRBV4-1	CASSQEGGDEQYF
TRBJ2-1	few	TRBV7-3	CASSRLAGGTDEQFF
TRBJ2-7	large	TRBV7-9	CASSSQNSEQYF
TRBJ2-7	hyperexpanded	TRBV2	CASSPVQSSYEQYF
TRBJ2-7	-	TRBV7-8	CASSLEWDRGENF
TRBJ2-1	medium-sized	TRBV2	CASMLEGGQYNEQFF
TRBJ2-2	large	TRBV28	CASSFRGTGELFF
TRBJ2-1	medium-sized	TRBV2	CASLPGTIYNEQFF
TRBJ2-7	large	TRBV27	CASSPTVAAEQYF
TRBJ1-3	large	TRBV20-1	CSARDRDRSGNTIYF
TRBJ2-7	large	TRBV28	CASSETDRYEQYF
TRBJ1-5	-	TRBV20-1	CSASSPALPSNQPQHF